These T cell receptor beta chains were read from a single sample in a study of regulatory T cells in long-lasting Graves disease. TCRdb analysed the multiplex PCR reads with MiXCR anew, one entry per CDR3 protein. Of a few hundred thousand distinct CDR3 sequences listed, 21% are singletons. The source material was peripheral blood mononuclear cells (PBMCs), sampled when the disease was refractory, from a patient treated with antithyroid drugs. These receptors were taken from a female donor with Graves disease. Each CDR3 is given with its conserved first and last residue. A D gene is named only where the DNA matches it firmly. For some rows the clone size is stated as once, few or many, or as a class when expanded; others skip it.

CDR3 protein: CASSGPPVEQYF
CDR3 DNA: TGTGCCAGCAGTGGCCCCCCGGTCGAGCAGTACTTC
J gene: TRBJ2-7
clone size: many
V gene: TRBV2
D gene: -

CDR3 protein: CASSTRGRLAYTF
CDR3 DNA: TGTGCCAGCAGTACCAGGGGGCGCTTGGCCTACACCTTC
J gene: TRBJ1-2
clone size: many
V gene: TRBV12-3/TRBV12-4
D gene: TRBD1

CDR3 protein: CASSSDNNNYGYTF
CDR3 DNA: TGCGCCAGCAGCTCCGACAATAACAACTATGGCTACACCTTC
J gene: TRBJ1-2
clone size: few
V gene: TRBV5-1
D gene: -

CDR3 protein: CASSLGPNNEKLFF
CDR3 DNA: TGTGCCAGCAGTTTGGGACCGAACAATGAAAAACTGTTTTTT
J gene: TRBJ1-4
clone size: many
V gene: TRBV12-3/TRBV12-4
D gene: -

CDR3 protein: CASRSMKSSYEQYF
CDR3 DNA: TGTGCCAGCAGATCGATGAAGTCCTCCTACGAGCAGTACTTC
J gene: TRBJ2-7
clone size: many
V gene: TRBV28
D gene: -

CDR3 protein: CSATPGTSGNGDIQYF
CDR3 DNA: TGCAGTGCTACCCCCGGGACTAGCGGGAATGGGGACATTCAGTACTTC
J gene: TRBJ2-4
clone size: -
V gene: TRBV20-1
D gene: TRBD2

CDR3 protein: CASRQEYEQYF
CDR3 DNA: TGTGCCAGCAGACAAGAATACGAGCAGTACTTC
J gene: TRBJ2-7
clone size: few
V gene: TRBV28
D gene: -

CDR3 protein: CASSTTGSGTGELFF
CDR3 DNA: TGTGCCAGTAGCACGACAGGGTCGGGCACCGGGGAGCTGTTTTTT
J gene: TRBJ2-2
clone size: -
V gene: TRBV19
D gene: TRBD1

CDR3 protein: CASSLGGVVGTEAFF
CDR3 DNA: TGTGCCAGCAGTTTAGGAGGGGTAGTGGGCACTGAAGCTTTCTTT
J gene: TRBJ1-1
clone size: -
V gene: TRBV12-3/TRBV12-4
D gene: -

CDR3 protein: CASSPAHAETKYF
CDR3 DNA: TGTGCCAGCTCACCTGCACATGCAGAGACAAAGTACTTC
J gene: TRBJ2-7
clone size: -
V gene: TRBV18
D gene: -

CDR3 protein: CASSPGTSAETQYF
CDR3 DNA: TGTGCCAGCTCACCCGGGACTAGCGCAGAGACCCAGTACTTC
J gene: TRBJ2-5
clone size: few
V gene: TRBV18
D gene: TRBD2

CDR3 protein: CAIRRDRNTEAFF
CDR3 DNA: TGTGCCATCAGGAGGGACAGGAACACTGAAGCTTTCTTT
J gene: TRBJ1-1
clone size: -
V gene: TRBV10-3
D gene: TRBD1

CDR3 protein: CASSLKPRDLSGELFF
CDR3 DNA: TGCGCCAGCAGCTTGAAGCCCAGGGATTTGTCCGGGGAGCTGTTTTTT
J gene: TRBJ2-2
clone size: few
V gene: TRBV5-1
D gene: -

CDR3 protein: CASSVATASPLHF
CDR3 DNA: TGTGCCAGCAGCGTAGCGACAGCTTCACCCCTCCACTTT
J gene: TRBJ1-6
clone size: few
V gene: TRBV9
D gene: -

CDR3 protein: CSARVPSRSYEQYF
CDR3 DNA: TGCAGTGCTAGAGTGCCTAGCCGTTCCTACGAGCAGTACTTC
J gene: TRBJ2-7
clone size: many
V gene: TRBV20-1
D gene: -

CDR3 protein: CASSPLRDKTTNEKLFF
CDR3 DNA: TGTGCCAGCTCACCACTCCGGGACAAAACAACTAATGAAAAACTGTTTTTT
J gene: TRBJ1-4
clone size: few
V gene: TRBV18
D gene: -

CDR3 protein: CASLTSGRPYEQYF
CDR3 DNA: TGTGCCAGCCTGACAAGCGGGAGACCCTACGAGCAGTACTTC
J gene: TRBJ2-7
clone size: many
V gene: TRBV6-1
D gene: TRBD2

CDR3 protein: CASSLPDGQGAYGYTF
CDR3 DNA: TGTGCCAGCAGTTTGCCCGATGGACAGGGGGCCTATGGCTACACCTTC
J gene: TRBJ1-2
clone size: many
V gene: TRBV28
D gene: TRBD1

CDR3 protein: CASSPYGGNTEAFF
CDR3 DNA: TGCGCCAGCAGCCCCTATGGAGGGAACACTGAAGCTTTCTTT
J gene: TRBJ1-1
clone size: -
V gene: TRBV5-1
D gene: -

CDR3 protein: CASSRRKQGAELAKNIQYF
CDR3 DNA: TGTGCCAGCTCAAGGAGAAAACAGGGAGCTGAATTAGCCAAAAACATTCAGTACTTC
J gene: TRBJ2-4
clone size: -
V gene: TRBV18
D gene: -

CDR3 protein: CATSDSGGASDEQFF
CDR3 DNA: TGTGCCACCAGTGATTCGGGAGGGGCATCGGATGAGCAGTTCTTC
J gene: TRBJ2-1
clone size: -
V gene: TRBV24-1
D gene: TRBD2

CDR3 protein: CASSQDKGNKETQYF
CDR3 DNA: TGTGCCAGCAGCCAAGATAAAGGAAACAAAGAGACCCAGTACTTC
J gene: TRBJ2-5
clone size: -
V gene: TRBV4-2
D gene: -

CDR3 protein: CASSFDGAEQYF
CDR3 DNA: TGTGCCAGCAGTTTTGACGGGGCCGAGCAGTACTTC
J gene: TRBJ2-7
clone size: many
V gene: TRBV28
D gene: -

CDR3 protein: CASSYSTSRSGELFF
CDR3 DNA: TGTGCCAGCAGTTACTCAACTAGCCGCTCCGGGGAGCTGTTTTTT
J gene: TRBJ2-2
clone size: -
V gene: TRBV6-2/TRBV6-3
D gene: -

CDR3 protein: CASSLGGSGRGSYNEQFF
CDR3 DNA: TGTGCCAGCAGTTTAGGGGGAAGCGGGAGGGGGTCCTACAATGAGCAGTTCTTC
J gene: TRBJ2-1
clone size: -
V gene: TRBV28
D gene: TRBD2

CDR3 protein: CASSPEGGYEQYF
CDR3 DNA: TGTGCCAGCAGCCCTGAGGGGGGATACGAGCAGTACTTC
J gene: TRBJ2-7
clone size: many
V gene: TRBV18
D gene: -

CDR3 protein: CASSSHPGAEDEQYF
CDR3 DNA: TGTGCCAGCAGCTCACACCCGGGGGCTGAGGACGAGCAGTACTTC
J gene: TRBJ2-7
clone size: -
V gene: TRBV7-9
D gene: -

CDR3 protein: CASSQGAGTGGSYGQYF
CDR3 DNA: TGTGCCAGCAGCCAAGGGGCCGGGACAGGGGGATCCTACGGGCAGTACTTC
J gene: TRBJ2-7
clone size: -
V gene: TRBV14
D gene: TRBD1

CDR3 protein: CASSSDTDQPQHF
CDR3 DNA: TGTGCCAGCAGTTCTGACACTGATCAGCCCCAGCATTTT
J gene: TRBJ1-5
clone size: many
V gene: TRBV7-9
D gene: -

CDR3 protein: CASSYTAGRRETQYF
CDR3 DNA: TGTGCCAGCAGTTACACCGCGGGAAGGAGAGAGACCCAGTACTTC
J gene: TRBJ2-5
clone size: many
V gene: TRBV6-9
D gene: -

CDR3 protein: CAWSPGAGYTF
CDR3 DNA: TGTGCCTGGAGCCCGGGGGCTGGCTACACCTTC
J gene: TRBJ1-2
clone size: -
V gene: TRBV30
D gene: -

CDR3 protein: CASSPRAGYGLAGGLYEQYF
CDR3 DNA: TGTGCCAGCAGCCCCCGGGCCGGGTATGGACTAGCGGGAGGACTCTACGAGCAGTACTTC
J gene: TRBJ2-7
clone size: -
V gene: TRBV7-9
D gene: TRBD2

CDR3 protein: CASSLVSRAGEKLFF
CDR3 DNA: TGTGCCAGCAGCCTAGTTTCGCGGGCTGGTGAAAAACTGTTTTTT
J gene: TRBJ1-4
clone size: many
V gene: TRBV6-1
D gene: -

CDR3 protein: CASSLDRGSEKLFF
CDR3 DNA: TGCGCCAGCAGCCTGGACAGGGGTAGTGAAAAACTGTTTTTT
J gene: TRBJ1-4
clone size: few
V gene: TRBV4-1
D gene: TRBD1

CDR3 protein: CASRTTGVSEAFF
CDR3 DNA: TGTGCCAGCAGAACGACAGGGGTGTCTGAAGCTTTCTTT
J gene: TRBJ1-1
clone size: -
V gene: TRBV7-9
D gene: TRBD1

CDR3 protein: CSARYSGYEQYF
CDR3 DNA: TGCAGTGCTAGATATTCCGGCTACGAGCAGTACTTC
J gene: TRBJ2-7
clone size: -
V gene: TRBV20-1
D gene: -

CDR3 protein: CASSLRYTGELFF
CDR3 DNA: TGTGCCAGCAGTCTCCGATACACCGGGGAGCTGTTTTTT
J gene: TRBJ2-2
clone size: many
V gene: TRBV27
D gene: -

CDR3 protein: CSVPSSGQSINYGYTF
CDR3 DNA: TGCAGCGTCCCTTCATCGGGGCAGTCCATTAACTATGGCTACACCTTC
J gene: TRBJ1-2
clone size: -
V gene: TRBV29-1
D gene: -

CDR3 protein: CASSPRSGADTQYF
CDR3 DNA: TGTGCCAGCAGCCCCCGGAGCGGGGCAGATACGCAGTATTTT
J gene: TRBJ2-3
clone size: -
V gene: TRBV3-1
D gene: TRBD2

CDR3 protein: CATSNRRDRGEAFF
CDR3 DNA: TGTGCCACCAGCAACCGCCGGGACAGGGGTGAAGCTTTCTTT
J gene: TRBJ1-1
clone size: many
V gene: TRBV15
D gene: TRBD1

CDR3 protein: CAISPVGSPEAFF
CDR3 DNA: TGTGCCATCAGCCCTGTCGGGTCCCCTGAAGCTTTCTTT
J gene: TRBJ1-1
clone size: many
V gene: TRBV10-3
D gene: -

CDR3 protein: CASSPTWAGAQETQYF
CDR3 DNA: TGCGCCAGCAGCCCGACCTGGGCCGGGGCACAAGAGACCCAGTACTTC
J gene: TRBJ2-5
clone size: many
V gene: TRBV5-1
D gene: -

CDR3 protein: CASNLRGFQYF
CDR3 DNA: TGTGCCAGCAATCTCAGGGGTTTTCAGTACTTC
J gene: TRBJ2-7
clone size: few
V gene: TRBV28
D gene: -